The 5 T cell receptor beta chains below were found in one sample sequenced in a study of T cell repertoires in cytomegalovirus infection. MiXCR was run by TCRdb on the reads, yielding one entry per CDR3 protein. The table includes 800,000 to 950,000 distinct CDR3 sequences, over 25% detected once. Their antigens remain unidentified. The sample was cultured CD8+ T cells from PBMCs, taken from culture after CMV antigen stimulation. The receptors were sampled from a human donor in good health (CMV status not recorded). Some clones in this sample may be carry-over from other donors' samples.

For this clonotype: With a much larger clone just one base away, this may be a read error. The chain recombines TRBV12-3 or TRBV12-4 with TRBJ1-1; unclear D gene. The CDR3 sequence is 12 residues long. Trimming removed 5 bases from V and 7 bases from J, with 11 bases in between. In nucleotides, the CDR3 is TGTGCCAGCAGTATGGTGCCCAATGAAGCTTTCTTT. Translating gives CASSMVPNEAFF.

This clonotype was seen only a few times. The rearrangement uses TRBV6-6 and TRBJ1-5, with D possibly being TRBD1 (5 bases). The CDR3 covers 15 residues. Germline lookup yields CDR1 MNHNY and CDR2 SVGAGI (reference sequence). V shed 2 bases and J shed 6 bases, with 14 bases lying between them. In DNA form, the CDR3 reads TGTGCCAGCAGTTACCCACCGGGGGTAAGTCAGCCCCAGCATTTT. Amino acids: CASSYPPGVSQPQHF.

The V call is TRBV7-6, the J call TRBJ2-4, with 7 positions matching TRBD1. Germline CDR1 SGHVS, CDR2 FNYEAQ. The CDR3 runs 11 residues. With V trimmed by 10 bases and J by 11 bases, 8 bases remained unmatched. CDR3 in amino acids: CATTGNGVQYF. The CDR3, as DNA: TGTGCCACGACAGGGAATGGGGTTCAGTACTTC.

The chain is built from TRBV14 and TRBJ1-2; 7 bases fit TRBD1. The length of the CDR3 is 15 residues. Germline V gene data show CDR1 as SGHDN and CDR2 as FVKESK. V shed 4 bases, J shed 2 bases, and the junction held 7 bases outside the gene matches. This chain's CDR3 is CASSPYRGRNYGYTF. The DNA for the CDR3 is TGTGCCAGCAGCCCGTACAGGGGTCGAAACTATGGCTACACCTTC. Looking up the rest from reference TRBV14 and TRBJ1-2 gives the full variable domain: EAGVTQFPSHSVIEKGQTVTLRCDPISGHDNLYWYRRVMGKEIKFLLHFVKESKQDESGMPNNRFLAERTGGTYSTLKVQPAELEDSGVYFCASSPYRGRNYGYTFGSGTRLTVV.

This clonotype was found a few times. The genes are TRBV7-3 and TRBJ2-2; 9 bases are shared with TRBD2. CDR3 length: 16 amino acids. Germline trimming cut 0 bases from V and 6 bases from J; bases unmatched to any gene: 5. Germline values: CDR1 SGHTA, CDR2 FQGTGA. CDR3 sequence: CASSLTGGGAAGELFF. The CDR3 DNA sequence: TGTGCCAGCAGCTTAACCGGCGGGGGGGCCGCCGGGGAGCTGTTTTTT.